This T cell receptor beta chain came from a study of blood T cells in healthy people across ages. Study-level points and caveats: Among long-lived donors, naive CD4+ cells were more numerous and diversity higher than in aged donors.

Drawn from each donor were approximately 9.2 milliliters of peripheral blood. CDR3 size: 15 residues. Deletions cut 4 bases from V and 3 bases from J, with 13 bases between. Looked up from germline, CDR1 is ENHRY and CDR2 is SYGVKD. Through a sample-barcoded 5' primer and a J-beta primer mix, a second PCR was run for roughly 7 to 11 cycles. TCRdb recomputed calls from the 5' RACE reads with MiXCR, one row per CDR3 protein. The profile covers 790,000 or so distinct CDR3 sequences, with roughly three fifths appearing a single time and roughly 24% taken by the ten largest. This clonotype was observed a few times. The antigen remains unidentified.

The clonotype comes from a man between 35 and 55 years old in good health. The rearrangement joins TRBV10-3 to TRBJ1-5; no clear D gene. Sequenced input: blood. CDR3: CAISAAGSANQPQHF. CDR3 in DNA: TGTGCCATCAGTGCAGCCGGGTCCGCCAATCAGCCCCAGCATTTT.